This TCR beta chain is drawn from a study of T cell responses to AZD1222 COVID-19 vaccine. TCRdb keeps only in-frame clones here, not all; method: immunoSEQ multiplex PCR. Here the sample spans more than 95,000 clones, roughly 93% being singletons. The V gene's germline CDR1 is SGHRS and CDR2 YFSETQ. This CDR3 contains 16 residues. V lost 0 bases, J lost 5 bases, and 16 bases lay in between. This sequence originates from an adult in good health. This sequence joins TRBV5-1 and TRBJ2-3; D possibly corresponds to TRBD2 (6 bases). This specimen was peripheral blood, taken on day 0 of AZD1222 vaccination. The CDR3 DNA reads TGCGCCAGCAGCTTGGTGGTGGGAGGAGCAGGAGATACGCAGTATTTT. The encoded protein is CASSLVVGGAGDTQYF.